Presented here are 27 T cell receptor beta chains from one specimen sequenced in a study of PD-1 blockade in classical Hodgkin lymphoma. Clones were read by immunoSEQ multiplex PCR, and TCRdb kept only the in-frame ones, dropping some. The sample has roughly 40,000 clones, over 55% seen once. Relapse was seen in all patients after autologous stem cell transplantation, and brentuximab vedotin exposure was variable. The starting material was peripheral blood mononuclear cells (PBMCs), obtained at baseline. Source of these receptors: a human donor with classical Hodgkin lymphoma.

V is TRBV30 and J is TRBJ2-1; TRBD2 matches 10 bases. From germline, CDR1 is GTSNPN and CDR2 SVGIG (reference sequence). The CDR3 is 15 amino acids. Unmatched junction bases numbered 13, after V lost 7 bases and J lost 7 bases. CDR3 nucleotides: TGTGCCTCCACCGGTACTAGCGGGGTCTGGAATGAGCAGTTCTTC. The encoded protein is CASTGTSGVWNEQFF.

The gene calls are TRBV5-1 and TRBJ1-2; 9 nucleotides align to TRBD1. From germline, CDR1 is SGHRS and CDR2 YFSETQ. Trimming removed 4 bases from V and 8 bases from J; junction bases left unmatched: 12. This CDR3 spans 15 amino acids. CDR3 protein: CASSLPGQGGEGYTF. CDR3 nucleotides: TGCGCCAGCAGCCTACCGGGACAGGGTGGGGAAGGCTACACCTTC.

The rearrangement links TRBV27 to TRBJ2-7, with D possibly being TRBD1 or TRBD2 (5 bases each). This CDR3 is 14 amino acids long. V lost 5 bases and J lost 2, with 13 bases in between. Germline CDR1 reads MNHEY; CDR2 reads SMNVEV (reference sequence). CDR3 amino acids: CASSPRPGPYEQYF. The CDR3, as DNA: TGTGCCAGCAGTCCCCGTCCGGGGCCCTACGAGCAGTACTTC.

This clone qualifies as medium-sized. The V and J genes are TRBV7-3 and TRBJ1-6; the D gene is possibly TRBD1 (5 bases). Germline lookup yields CDR1 SGHTA and CDR2 FQGTGA. The CDR3 loop spans 16 amino acids. Trimming pared 5 bases from V and 9 bases from J, leaving 20 bases between. DNA for the CDR3: TGTGCCAGCAGCCTTGGGACTATCAAGAGTGGTTCACCCCTCCACTTT. Translating gives CASSLGTIKSGSPLHF.

This sequence joins TRBV27 and TRBJ2-3, with D possibly being TRBD1 (7 bases). Deletions cut 3 bases from V and 6 bases from J, with 13 bases between. CDR3 length equals 14 residues. Germline values: CDR1 MNHEY, CDR2 SMNVEV (reference sequence). The CDR3 loop is CASSLGRGRDTQYF. CDR3 sequence (DNA): TGTGCCAGCAGTTTGGGCAGGGGGAGGGATACGCAGTATTTT.

In its sample, this clone was seen a few times. The CDR3 is CASRSDRGAAFF. The CDR3 region has the DNA TGTGCCAGCAGATCGGACAGGGGGGCGGCTTTCTTT. The chain combines TRBV6-4 with TRBJ1-1; 10 bases are a match to TRBD1. This CDR3 comprises 12 residues. Germline loops: CDR1 MRHNA, CDR2 SNTAGT. Losses at the gene ends were 6 bases for V and 11 bases for J; bases not matched to a gene: 6.

This chain uses TRBV14 with TRBJ2-5; D is possibly TRBD1 or TRBD2 (6 bases each). The CDR3 length is 15 residues. Trimming removed 2 bases at V and 4 bases at J, with 14 bases between. The V gene's germline CDR1 is SGHDN and CDR2 FVKESK. The CDR3 here is CASSQQGYGGETQYF. The DNA of the CDR3 is TGTGCCAGCAGCCAACAGGGGTACGGGGGAGAGACCCAGTACTTC.

The V gene is TRBV6-5, the J gene TRBJ2-6; D may be TRBD1 (6 bases). Germline values: CDR1 MNHEY, CDR2 SVGAGI. Trimming left V 4 bases short and J 4 bases short, with 14 bases between. The CDR3 sequence is 16 residues long. CDR3 nucleotide sequence: TGTGCCAGCAGTTCCGGGGACAACCCAGGGGCCAACGTCCTGACTTTC. Amino acids: CASSSGDNPGANVLTF.

The chain combines TRBV7-2 with TRBJ2-5; TRBD2 agrees at 12 bases. The V gene end was trimmed by 5 bases and the J gene end by 5 bases; junction bases not matched to a gene: 6. In germline, CDR1 is SGHTA, CDR2 FQGNSA. The CDR3 loop spans 15 amino acids. The CDR3 region has the DNA TGTGCCAGCAGCGAGACTAGCGGGAGTTGGGAGACCCAGTACTTC. Protein sequence: CASSETSGSWETQYF. Supplemented by reference TRBV7-2 and TRBJ2-5, the full variable domain reads GAGVSQSPSNKVTEKGKDVELRCDPISGHTALYWYRQSLGQGLEFLIYFQGNSAPDKSGLPSDRFSAERTGGSVSTLTIQRTQQEDSAVYLCASSETSGSWETQYFGPGTRLLVL.

The V call is TRBV27, the J call TRBJ1-5, with 9 positions matching TRBD1. This CDR3 comprises 14 residues. The ends lost 5 bases at V and 4 bases at J; junction bases unmatched: 3. CDR1 MNHEY and CDR2 SMNVEV come from the germline V gene (reference sequence). CDR3 in DNA: TGTGCCAGCAGTCCCGACAGGGGGAATCAGCCCCAGCATTTT. Translating gives CASSPDRGNQPQHF.

This chain uses TRBV19 with TRBJ2-7; 7 nucleotides align to TRBD1. From germline, CDR1 is LNHDA and CDR2 SQIVND (reference sequence). The CDR3 extends over 16 amino acids. The J segment lost 1 base and the V segment lost 4 bases, leaving 10 bases of the junction unmatched. CDR3 protein: CASSRARDSGSYEQYF. CDR3 DNA: TGTGCCAGTAGTAGAGCCCGGGACAGTGGGTCCTACGAGCAGTACTTC.

The chain employs TRBV11-1 and TRBJ2-7; no clear D gene. Germline CDR1 reads SGHAT; CDR2 reads FQDESV (reference sequence). The CDR3 length is 14 residues. V was shortened by 4 bases and J by 1 base, with 11 bases between the two germline ends. The CDR3: CASSSHEVSYEQYF. The CDR3 bases are TGTGCCAGCAGCTCACATGAAGTATCCTACGAGCAGTACTTC.

The gene calls are TRBV4-3 and TRBJ1-5; 9 positions match TRBD1. This CDR3 is 16 amino acids long. V shed 1 base, J shed 7 bases, and the junction held 8 bases outside the gene matches. Germline assignment: CDR1 LGHNA and CDR2 YSLEER. The CDR3 reads CASSQVHRGRGQPQHF. Written as DNA, the CDR3 is TGCGCCAGCAGCCAAGTGCACAGGGGGCGCGGGCAGCCCCAGCATTTT.

This chain joins TRBV6-1 and TRBJ2-1; D gene uncertain. Trimming took 2 bases from V and 10 from J, leaving 15 bases between them. This CDR3 region has 14 residues. Germline CDR1 reads MNHNS; CDR2 reads SASEGT. The DNA for the CDR3 is TGTGCCAGCAGTGAATCGCACGGCTTCTGGGAGCAGTTCTTC. This encodes CASSESHGFWEQFF.

The genes are TRBV6-5 and TRBJ2-3, with D unresolved. The CDR3 loop spans 14 amino acids. From germline, CDR1 is MNHEY and CDR2 SVGAGI. Between the trimmed V and J ends, which lost 4 bases and 4 bases, there was a span of 12 bases. CDR3 residues: CASSSWRNPDTQYF. The CDR3 region has the DNA TGTGCCAGCAGTTCTTGGCGGAATCCAGATACGCAGTATTTT.

This clone was recorded a few times. The V gene is TRBV9, the J gene TRBJ2-1; D might be TRBD1 (6 bases). The CDR3 covers 16 residues. Germline lookup yields CDR1 SGDLS and CDR2 YYNGEE. V lost 8 bases and J lost 4, with 22 bases in between. CDR3 protein: CASSPGARITYNEQFF. As DNA, the CDR3 is TGTGCCAGTAGCCCAGGGGCCCGGATAACTTACAATGAGCAGTTCTTC.

This clone came up once. This sequence joins TRBV19 and TRBJ1-4; TRBD1 matches 7 bases. With V trimmed by 3 bases and J by 5 bases, 6 bases remained unmatched. The CDR3 covers 15 residues. Germline CDR1 LNHDA, CDR2 SQIVND (reference sequence). The CDR3 protein is CASSIGQVVNEKLFF. The DNA for the CDR3 is TGTGCCAGTAGTATTGGACAGGTCGTGAATGAAAAACTGTTTTTT.

The chain combines TRBV11-3 with TRBJ2-3; 10 positions agree with TRBD2. The V and J ends lost 3 bases and 3 bases, in that order; junction bases with no gene match: 12. Germline-derived CDR1 and CDR2 are SGHNT and YENEEA. The CDR3 consists of 18 residues. The CDR3 DNA sequence: TGTGCCAGCAGCTTGCTAGCGGGAGACGAGGGAGTGACAGATACGCAGTATTTT. Translation gives CASSLLAGDEGVTDTQYF.

V gene TRBV7-2 combines with J gene TRBJ1-4; weak D call: TRBD1 (5 bases). Between the trimmed V and J ends, which lost 7 bases and 8 bases, there was a span of 17 bases. The length of the CDR3 is 14 residues. In germline, CDR1 is SGHTA, CDR2 FQGNSA. CDR3 amino acids: CASTDGGGREKLFF. CDR3 nucleotide sequence: TGTGCCAGCACCGATGGGGGAGGTAGAGAAAAACTGTTTTTT.

The CDR3 protein is CASSRTHRVTGELFF. Written as DNA, the CDR3 is TGTGCCAGCAGTCGGACCCACAGGGTCACCGGGGAGCTGTTTTTT. The rearrangement links TRBV7-3 to TRBJ2-2; the D gene is possibly TRBD1 (6 bases). Trimming took 6 bases from V and 4 from J, leaving 15 bases between them. The CDR3 length is 15 residues. From germline, CDR1 is SGHTA and CDR2 FQGTGA.

The rearrangement joins TRBV4-3 to TRBJ2-3, with TRBD1 matching 12 bases. CDR1 is LGHNA, CDR2 YSLEER, per germline. The V and J ends lost 2 bases and 4 bases, in that order; junction bases with no gene match: 7. This CDR3 contains 17 residues. The CDR3 reads CASSQRGQGALPDTQYF. CDR3 nucleotide sequence: TGCGCCAGCAGCCAAAGGGGACAGGGGGCTCTACCAGATACGCAGTATTTT.

This clone has a handful of counts. This chain connects TRBV7-9 to TRBJ2-7; no firm D call. The CDR3 is 15 residues long. Trimming took off 1 base at V and 6 bases at J, with 16 bases between the two ends. Germline CDR1 reads SEHNR; CDR2 reads FQNEAQ (reference sequence). Here the CDR3 reads CASSLGAEVRSEQYF. Written as DNA, the CDR3 is TGTGCCAGCAGCTTAGGGGCGGAAGTCCGCAGCGAGCAGTACTTC.

This rearrangement joins TRBV4-3 to TRBJ1-1; D uncertain. V was shortened by 7 bases and J by 1 base, with 16 bases between the two germline ends. The germline V gene encodes CDR1 LGHNA and CDR2 YSLEER. The CDR3 totals 15 residues. CDR3 bases: TGCGCCAGCACCTACTCTACCGGGTGGAACACTGAAGCTTTCTTT. Translated, it gives CASTYSTGWNTEAFF.

CDR3: CASSFLGQGGRETQYF. CDR3 coding DNA: TGCGCCAGCAGCTTTCTGGGACAGGGGGGTAGAGAGACCCAGTACTTC. This chain uses TRBV4-1 with TRBJ2-5, with 11 bases matching TRBD1. Germline-derived CDR1 and CDR2 are MGHRA and YSYEKL. This CDR3 has 16 residues. Losses at the gene ends were 5 bases for V and 4 bases for J; bases not matched to a gene: 9.

The chain is built from TRBV27 and TRBJ1-5; perhaps TRBD1 as D (6 bases). Germline CDR1 and CDR2: MNHEY and SMNVEV (reference sequence). CDR3 length equals 15 residues. V lost 5 bases and J 4 bases, leaving 15 bases between the germline ends. The CDR3 nucleotides are TGTGCCAGCAGTCGAAACACAGGGCTAAATCAGCCCCAGCATTTT. It codes for CASSRNTGLNQPQHF.

This clone was detected a few times. V and J are TRBV19 and TRBJ1-1, with D maybe TRBD1 (5 bases). The CDR3 totals 13 residues. Germline CDR1 and CDR2: LNHDA and SQIVND (reference sequence). Trimming took 7 bases from V and 1 from J, leaving 10 bases between them. CDR3 protein: CASIGGGNTEAFF. The DNA of the CDR3 is TGTGCCAGTATTGGGGGTGGGAACACTGAAGCTTTCTTT.

This clone appeared a few times. Written as DNA, the CDR3 is TGTGCCAGCTACGGGTTCGCGAACACCGGGGAGCTGTTTTTT. Its translation: CASYGFANTGELFF. The V call is TRBV27, the J call TRBJ2-2; no firm D call. The CDR3 spans 14 residues. Trimming pared 8 bases from V and 0 bases from J, leaving 10 bases between. CDR1 MNHEY and CDR2 SMNVEV come from the germline V gene (reference sequence).